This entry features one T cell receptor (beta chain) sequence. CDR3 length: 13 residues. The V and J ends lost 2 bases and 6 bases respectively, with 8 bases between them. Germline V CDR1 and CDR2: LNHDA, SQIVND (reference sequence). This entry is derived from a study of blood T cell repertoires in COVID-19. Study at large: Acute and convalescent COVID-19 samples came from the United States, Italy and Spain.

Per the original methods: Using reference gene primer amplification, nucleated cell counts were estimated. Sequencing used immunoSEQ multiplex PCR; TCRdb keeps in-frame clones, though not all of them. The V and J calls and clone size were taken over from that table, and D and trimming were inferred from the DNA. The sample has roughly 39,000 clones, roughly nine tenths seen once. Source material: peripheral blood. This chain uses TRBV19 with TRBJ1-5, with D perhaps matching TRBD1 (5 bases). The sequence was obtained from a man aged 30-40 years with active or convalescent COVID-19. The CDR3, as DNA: TGTGCCAGTAGTATACAGGGTTCTCAGCCCCAGCATTTT. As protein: CASSIQGSQPQHF.